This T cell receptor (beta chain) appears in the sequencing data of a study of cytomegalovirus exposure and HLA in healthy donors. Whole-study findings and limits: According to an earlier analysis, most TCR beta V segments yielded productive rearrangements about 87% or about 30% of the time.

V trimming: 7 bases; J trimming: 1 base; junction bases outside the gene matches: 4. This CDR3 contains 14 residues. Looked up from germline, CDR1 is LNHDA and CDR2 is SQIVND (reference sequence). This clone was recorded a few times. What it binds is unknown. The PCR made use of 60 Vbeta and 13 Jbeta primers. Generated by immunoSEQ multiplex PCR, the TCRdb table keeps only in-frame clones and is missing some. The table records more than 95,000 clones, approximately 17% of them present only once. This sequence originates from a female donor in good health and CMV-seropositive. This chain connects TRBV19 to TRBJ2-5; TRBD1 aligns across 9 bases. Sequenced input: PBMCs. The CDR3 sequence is CASMDRGVQETQYF. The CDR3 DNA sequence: TGTGCCAGTATGGACAGGGGAGTCCAAGAGACCCAGTACTTC.